This T cell receptor (beta chain) was identified during a study of response to subunit inactivated influenza vaccine. MiXCR was run by TCRdb on the RT-PCR reads, yielding one entry per CDR3 protein. Of around 530,000 distinct CDR3 sequences in the sample, about 11% were seen once. As for this clonotype: Its cognate antigen is unknown.

CDR1 SGHRS and CDR2 YFSETQ come from the germline V gene. This CDR3 spans 16 amino acids. V shed 6 bases and J 6 bases; nucleotides not matched to a gene: 15. Whole-study findings and limits: With each seasonal influenza vaccination, the authors suggested, few new T cells are recruited.

The chain recombines TRBV5-1 with TRBJ2-1; TRBD2 aligns across 7 bases. This sequence was found in a man aged 45-65 years who received an inactivated influenza vaccine. The sequencing used PBMCs from blood, collected on the day of vaccination. The CDR3 reads CASKVGRVNRGNEQFF. CDR3 sequence (DNA): TGCGCCAGCAAGGTGGGGAGGGTTAATCGTGGCAATGAGCAGTTCTTC.